Presented here are 12 T cell receptor beta chains from one specimen sequenced in a study of cytomegalovirus exposure and HLA in healthy donors. This PCR relied on a set of 60 Vbeta primers and 13 Jbeta primers. The data were produced by immunoSEQ multiplex PCR, yet TCRdb's version contains in-frame clones alone and is incomplete. The sample shows approximately 60,000 clones, roughly 85% of them seen only once. Sequenced: PBMCs. These receptors originate from a man younger than 40 in good health and CMV-seronegative.

J is TRBJ2-7 and V is TRBV5-1; TRBD2 matches 10 bases. This CDR3 comprises 17 residues. Trimming cost V 0 bases and J 5 bases; bases outside gene matches: 11. Looked up from germline, CDR1 is SGHRS and CDR2 is YFSETQ. This chain's CDR3 is CASSLGLAGGPAHEQYF. CDR3 sequence (DNA): TGCGCCAGCAGCTTGGGGTTAGCGGGAGGACCCGCCCACGAGCAGTACTTC.

A few counts support this clone. The gene calls are TRBV2 and TRBJ1-5; D is possibly TRBD1 (5 bases). The CDR3 contains 13 residues. Trimming removed 8 bases from V and 5 bases from J, with 13 bases in between. CDR1 is SNHLY, CDR2 FYNNEI, per germline. CDR3 sequence reads: CASGGERDQPQHF. In DNA form, the CDR3 reads TGTGCCAGCGGGGGGGAGAGGGATCAGCCCCAGCATTTT.

This clone was seen more than once but under ten times. The chain carries TRBV25-1 and TRBJ2-1; TRBD2 agrees at 13 bases. V was clipped by 6 bases and J by 1 base; unmatched bases: 6. This CDR3 spans 17 amino acids. Germline assignment: CDR1 MGHDK and CDR2 SYGVNS. CDR3 amino acids: CASSGLAGEVSYNEQFF. CDR3 DNA sequence: TGTGCCAGCAGCGGACTAGCGGGAGAGGTGTCCTACAATGAGCAGTTCTTC.

Turning to this clone: One end of the junction does not line up with germline, which may come from a read error. The CDR3 DNA sequence: TGCAGTGCAAAGGACAGGGCCCACCTCTTC. Residues: CSAKDRAHLF. The rearrangement uses TRBV20-1 and TRBJ2-1; 8 bases fit TRBD1. This CDR3 has 10 amino acids. Germline V gives CDR1 DFQATT, CDR2 SNEGSKA (reference sequence).

V gene TRBV28 combines with J gene TRBJ2-1; D unresolved. V shed 5 bases and J shed 5 bases, with 7 bases lying between them. There are 12 residues in the CDR3. Germline loops: CDR1 MDHEN, CDR2 SYDVKM. The CDR3 DNA reads as TGTGCCAGCAGTCCACTGAACAATGAGCAGTTCTTC. Translated, it gives CASSPLNNEQFF.

This clone was counted a few times. The gene calls are TRBV5-1 and TRBJ2-3; no definite D call. V shed 1 base and J shed 2 bases, with 8 bases lying between them. From germline, CDR1 is SGHRS and CDR2 YFSETQ. The CDR3 runs 14 residues. The CDR3 region has the DNA TGCGCCAGCAGCTTGACCACCTACACAGATACGCAGTATTTT. Its protein product is CASSLTTYTDTQYF.

V is TRBV29-1 and J is TRBJ1-2; the match to TRBD1 covers 7 bases. The CDR3 runs to 13 residues. V lost 5 bases to trimming and J lost 3 bases; unmatched junction nucleotides: 6. Germline-derived CDR1 and CDR2 are SQVTM and ANQGSEA. CDR3: CSVFNRGDYGYTF. As DNA, the CDR3 is TGCAGCGTTTTCAACAGGGGCGACTATGGCTACACCTTC.

The gene calls are TRBV6-1 and TRBJ2-1; 9 bases line up with TRBD1. Trimming removed 7 bases from V and 8 bases from J; junction bases left unmatched: 3. The CDR3 length is 12 residues. Germline CDR1 is MNHNS and CDR2 is SASEGT. The CDR3 protein is CASTRDRDEQFF. DNA of the CDR3: TGTGCCAGCACTAGGGACAGGGATGAGCAGTTCTTC.

Only a few counts were recorded for this clone. The chain links TRBV6-5 to TRBJ1-2; 7 bases align to TRBD1. Germline CDR1 MNHEY, CDR2 SVGAGI. The CDR3 loop spans 13 amino acids. Unmatched junction bases numbered 2, after V lost 0 bases and J lost 7 bases. In DNA, the CDR3 is TGTGCCAGCAGTTACTCCCCAGGGGGTGGCTACACCTTC. Translating gives CASSYSPGGGYTF.

The chain has TRBV19 and TRBJ1-5; 9 bases match TRBD1. V was pared by 7 bases and J by 2 bases, with 6 bases of the junction left unmatched. Germline CDR1 and CDR2: LNHDA and SQIVND (reference sequence). The CDR3 length is 15 residues. The DNA of the CDR3 is TGTGCCAGTAACGGACAGGGGAGAGGCAATCAGCCCCAGCATTTT. It codes for CASNGQGRGNQPQHF.

The genes are TRBV5-6 and TRBJ2-1; perhaps TRBD2 as D (5 bases). Germline V gives CDR1 SGHDT, CDR2 YYEEEE. Trimming took 4 bases from V and 0 from J, leaving 17 bases between them. The CDR3 length is 17 residues. CDR3 bases: TGTGCCAGCAGCCTCTGGACTTCCCATCGCTCCTACAATGAGCAGTTCTTC. Translated, it gives CASSLWTSHRSYNEQFF.

The V gene is TRBV10-3, the J gene TRBJ2-5; tentative D call: TRBD2 (5 bases). Looked up from germline, CDR1 is ENHRY and CDR2 is SYGVKD. There are 14 residues in the CDR3. Trimming removed 8 bases from V and 3 bases from J, with 16 bases in between. As DNA, the CDR3 is TGTGCCATCCGCCGGAACCTCGGGGAAGAGACCCAGTACTTC. It yields the protein CAIRRNLGEETQYF.